The 17 T cell receptor beta chains below all came from one sample that was sequenced in a study of cytomegalovirus exposure and HLA in healthy donors (TCRdb year 2017). Library creation used the immunoSEQ multiplex PCR assay. For the multiplex PCR, a mixture combining 60 forward primers for TCR Vbeta segments and 13 reverse primers for TCR Jbeta segments was used. TCRdb provides this immuneACCESS table in a form limited to in-frame rearrangements. Some clones are lacking; in checked studies, under half of them reflect an unresolved V gene, and why the rest are absent is not known. The sample records about 240,000 clones, roughly 82% of which are singletons. Clones ranked in the top ten supply around 5.4% of the sample. Sequenced sample: PBMCs. The source is a woman in her thirties or forties in good health and CMV-seropositive.

This clone was picked up a small number of times. CDR3: CASSAGNTIYF. The CDR3 nucleotides are TGTGCCAGCAGTGCGGGAAACACCATATATTTT. The chain couples TRBV2 to TRBJ1-3, with unresolved D. The V gene lost 4 bases and the J gene lost 4 bases, with 2 bases spanning the gap. The CDR3 has 11 amino acids. Germline loops: CDR1 SNHLY, CDR2 FYNNEI.

The chain is built from TRBV7-9 and TRBJ2-1; TRBD2 agrees at 10 bases. After removal of 5 bases from V and 2 bases from J, the junction contained 3 bases not matched to a gene. The CDR3 totals 15 residues. The V gene's germline CDR1 is SEHNR and CDR2 FQNEAQ (reference sequence). The CDR3 region is CASSPTSGAYNEQFF. CDR3 nucleotides: TGTGCCAGCAGCCCCACTAGCGGGGCCTACAATGAGCAGTTCTTC.

V is TRBV10-2 and J is TRBJ2-4, with D perhaps TRBD1 (6 bases). CDR1 and CDR2 from the germline V gene are WSHSY and SAAADI. The V gene lost 6 bases and the J gene lost 0 bases, with 12 bases spanning the gap. There are 15 residues in the CDR3. CDR3 sequence: CASRGQSRAKNIQYF. CDR3 bases: TGCGCCAGCAGAGGACAGTCAAGAGCCAAAAACATTCAGTACTTC.

Comment on this clone: One end of the junction is discordant with germline, which a read error may explain. This chain connects TRBV7-9 to TRBJ2-7; D unresolved. Per germline, CDR1 SEHNR and CDR2 FQNEAQ (reference sequence). There are 13 residues in the CDR3. In DNA form, the CDR3 reads TGTTCCAGCAGCTTAGACTCCACTTACGAGCAGTACTTC. Its translation: CSSSLDSTYEQYF.

The gene calls are TRBV28 and TRBJ2-7; no firm D call. V lost 5 bases to trimming and J lost 3 bases, with 8 bases between them. CDR1 is MDHEN and CDR2 is SYDVKM in the germline V gene. The CDR3 has 12 residues. The CDR3 reads CASSETYYEQYF. The DNA for the CDR3 is TGTGCCAGCAGTGAAACCTACTACGAGCAGTACTTC. Using reference TRBV28 and TRBJ2-7 for the parts outside the CDR3, the full variable domain is DVKVTQSSRYLVKRTGEKVFLECVQDMDHENMFWYRQDPGLGLRLIYFSYDVKMKEKGDIPEGYSVSREKKERFSLILESASTNQTSMYLCASSETYYEQYFGPGTRLTVT.

The chain employs TRBV7-3 and TRBJ2-2; D not resolved. Germline V gene lookup returns CDR1 SGHTA and CDR2 FQGTGA. Deletions cut 8 bases from V and 7 bases from J, with 8 bases between. The CDR3 spans 11 residues. CDR3: CASGQDGELFF. The CDR3 DNA follows: TGTGCCAGCGGCCAGGACGGGGAGCTGTTTTTT.

The rearrangement uses TRBV5-1 and TRBJ2-3; D might be TRBD2 (5 bases). Trimming removed 1 base at V and 4 bases at J, with 16 bases between. Germline V lookup: CDR1 SGHRS, CDR2 YFSETQ. The CDR3 consists of 16 residues. The CDR3 loop is CASSLSVRARADTQYF. In DNA, the CDR3 is TGCGCCAGCAGCTTGTCCGTGAGGGCTAGAGCAGATACGCAGTATTTT.

J is TRBJ2-5 and V is TRBV7-8; D is perhaps TRBD1 (5 bases). V lost 5 bases and J lost 2, with 12 bases in between. CDR1 is SGHVS and CDR2 is FQNEAQ in the germline V gene. This CDR3 spans 14 amino acids. Here the CDR3 reads CASSLYRQQETQYF. CDR3 coding DNA: TGTGCCAGCAGCCTTTATCGACAGCAAGAGACCCAGTACTTC.

The chain is built from TRBV7-9 and TRBJ1-2; TRBD1 matches 7 bases. There are 13 residues in the CDR3. CDR1 is SEHNR, CDR2 FQNEAQ, per germline (reference sequence). The V gene end was trimmed by 3 bases and the J gene end by 8 bases; junction bases not matched to a gene: 6. The CDR3 protein is CASSFRGPDGYTF. The CDR3 DNA sequence: TGTGCCAGCAGCTTTAGGGGGCCGGACGGCTACACCTTC.

The chain uses TRBV25-1 and TRBJ1-4, with a possible D match to TRBD1 (5 bases). CDR1 and CDR2 (germline): MGHDK, SYGVNS. The CDR3 extends over 13 amino acids. V lost 8 bases, J lost 7 bases, and 14 bases lay in between. CDR3 in DNA: TGTGCCAGCGTTACAGGAATAAGTGAAAAACTGTTTTTT. Protein sequence: CASVTGISEKLFF. Full variable domain (missing parts from reference TRBV25-1 and TRBJ1-4): EADIYQTPRYLVIGTGKKITLECSQTMGHDKMYWYQQDPGMELHLIHYSYGVNSTEKGDLSSESTVSRIRTEHFPLTLESARPSHTSQYLCASVTGISEKLFFGSGTQLSVL.

This chain links TRBV30 with TRBJ1-2, with a tentative D call TRBD1 (6 bases). The ends were cut back, 0 bases at V and 2 bases at J, with 10 bases in the middle. The germline gives CDR1 GTSNPN, CDR2 SVGIG (reference sequence). The CDR3 has 14 amino acids. CDR3 sequence (DNA): TGTGCCTGGAGTGTACAGGGAGCGAACTATGGCTACACCTTC. The encoded protein is CAWSVQGANYGYTF.

This sequence joins TRBV7-2 and TRBJ2-3; TRBD2 aligns across 13 bases. Germline-derived CDR1 and CDR2 are SGHTA and FQGNSA. V trimming: 5 bases; J trimming: 8 bases; junction bases outside the gene matches: 10. This CDR3 has 16 residues. The CDR3 nucleotides read TGTGCCAGCAGCCCTCGGACTAGCGGGGGTTGGGGTACGCAGTATTTT. This sequence encodes CASSPRTSGGWGTQYF.

The rearrangement links TRBV6-4 to TRBJ2-1; 9 bases are a match to TRBD2. Germline assignment: CDR1 MRHNA and CDR2 SNTAGT. There are 14 residues in the CDR3. V gave up 4 bases and J gave up 9 bases; unmatched junction bases: 7. In DNA form, the CDR3 reads TGTGCCAGCAGTGCGGAGCGGGGGGACCCTGAGCAGTTCTTC. Residues: CASSAERGDPEQFF.

The V call is TRBV30, the J call TRBJ2-2; the D is unclear. Germline CDR1 and CDR2: GTSNPN and SVGIG (reference sequence). This CDR3 has 13 amino acids. Trimming pared 3 bases from V and 2 bases from J, leaving 7 bases between. CDR3: CAWRSGNTGELFF. In DNA, the CDR3 is TGTGCCTGGAGGAGTGGTAACACCGGGGAGCTGTTTTTT.

The V gene is TRBV7-9, the J gene TRBJ2-7; D possibly corresponds to TRBD2 (5 bases). Germline V lookup: CDR1 SEHNR, CDR2 FQNEAQ (reference sequence). V shed 4 bases and J shed 5 bases, with 24 bases lying between them. The CDR3 totals 17 residues. CDR3 protein: CASSYARVSNSPHEQYF. The CDR3 DNA reads as TGTGCCAGCAGCTACGCGAGGGTGTCCAACTCTCCCCACGAGCAGTACTTC.

J is TRBJ1-1 and V is TRBV7-2, with 9 bases lining up with TRBD1. CDR3 length equals 16 residues. The V and J ends lost 5 bases and 0 bases, in that order; junction bases with no gene match: 7. Per the germline V gene, CDR1 is SGHTA and CDR2 is FQGNSA. The CDR3, as DNA: TGTGCCAGCAGCCGGGATTACAGGGGGCTGAACACTGAAGCTTTCTTT. Protein product: CASSRDYRGLNTEAFF.

This clone was seen just once. The chain links TRBV29-1 to TRBJ1-5; 9 nucleotides agree with TRBD1. V dropped 4 bases and J dropped 0; count of bases not matched to a gene: 10. The CDR3 contains 17 residues. CDR1 SQVTM and CDR2 ANQGSEA come from the germline V gene. The CDR3 nucleotides are TGCAGCGTTGTCATAGGGACAGGGATTTATAGCAATCAGCCCCAGCATTTT. Protein product: CSVVIGTGIYSNQPQHF.